Below, 7 T cell receptor beta chains from the same sample are listed, as sequenced in a study of blood T cell repertoires in COVID-19. TCRdb keeps only in-frame clones here, not all; method: immunoSEQ multiplex PCR. Of roughly 310,000 clones listed, 90% are singletons. Sequenced input: peripheral blood. These receptors were taken from a woman in her 30s with COVID-19, enrolled during active disease.

This chain joins TRBV7-9 and TRBJ2-1; D gene uncertain. The CDR3 length is 14 residues. CDR1 is SEHNR, CDR2 FQNEAQ, per germline (reference sequence). Trimming cost V 3 bases and J 0 bases, with 6 bases left between them. The CDR3 DNA reads as TGTGCCAGCAGCTTGGCTAGCTCCTACAATGAGCAGTTCTTC. Translation: CASSLASSYNEQFF.

J is TRBJ2-1 and V is TRBV11-2; D may be TRBD2 (6 bases). CDR3 length: 15 residues. CDR1 and CDR2 from the germline V gene are SGHAT and FQNNGV. The V end was cut by 0 bases, the J end by 9 bases, with 15 bases between. The chain's CDR3 is CASSLDLRERSEQFF. DNA for the CDR3: TGTGCCAGCAGCTTAGATTTACGGGAGCGCAGTGAGCAGTTCTTC.

Only one count was recorded for this clone. The V call is TRBV19, the J call TRBJ2-1, with D perhaps matching TRBD2 (6 bases). Germline values: CDR1 LNHDA, CDR2 SQIVND (reference sequence). There are 15 residues in the CDR3. Trimming took 7 bases from V and 1 from J, leaving 14 bases between them. The CDR3: CASIRGSLSYNEQFF. CDR3 sequence (DNA): TGTGCCAGTATCCGGGGGTCCCTTTCCTACAATGAGCAGTTCTTC.

The chain has TRBV5-4 and TRBJ2-3; D perhaps matches TRBD2 (6 bases). Per the germline V gene, CDR1 is SGHNT and CDR2 is YYREEE (reference sequence). V lost 4 bases and J lost 5, with 20 bases in between. The CDR3 contains 16 residues. The CDR3 DNA reads TGTGCCAGCAGCAGGGACGGCGGACCCGGGGGAGATACGCAGTATTTT. Amino acid sequence: CASSRDGGPGGDTQYF.

This clone has a handful of counts. The rearrangement links TRBV5-1 to TRBJ1-3; no reliable D call. Germline V gives CDR1 SGHRS, CDR2 YFSETQ. CDR3 length: 15 amino acids. V gave up 0 bases and J gave up 0 bases, with 7 bases separating them. The CDR3 region has the DNA TGCGCCAGCAGCTTGGGCGGGATCTCTGGAAACACCATATATTTT. Translated: CASSLGGISGNTIYF.

The chain uses TRBV2 and TRBJ1-3, with D tentatively TRBD1 (6 bases). With 5 bases removed from V and 4 bases from J, the gap between germline ends came to 12 bases. Germline values: CDR1 SNHLY, CDR2 FYNNEI. This CDR3 has 14 residues. CDR3 bases: TGTGCCAGCAGTTACAGGGCTGAAGGAAACACCATATATTTT. Residues: CASSYRAEGNTIYF.

This clone showed up just once. The chain uses TRBV5-6 and TRBJ1-6, with D perhaps matching TRBD1 (5 bases). The V end lost 4 bases, the J end lost 0 bases, and 11 bases lay between the germline ends. This CDR3 contains 16 residues. Germline loops: CDR1 SGHDT, CDR2 YYEEEE. The CDR3 here is CASSGDGSSYNSPLHF. In nucleotides, the CDR3 is TGTGCCAGCAGCGGGGACGGGAGCTCCTATAATTCACCCCTCCACTTT. Together with reference TRBV5-6 and TRBJ1-6, the CDR3 gives the full variable domain: DAGVTQSPTHLIKTRGQQVTLRCSPKSGHDTVSWYQQALGQGPQFIFQYYEEEERQRGNFPDRFSGHQFPNYSSELNVNALLLGDSALYLCASSGDGSSYNSPLHFGNGTRLTVT.